Following are 28 T cell receptor beta chains from one sample sequenced in a study of a mutant IDH1 vaccine in newly diagnosed glioma. Some clones are missing from TCRdb's copy, which holds only in-frame ones; the method was immunoSEQ multiplex PCR. The repertoire holds roughly 40,000 clones, with 70% to 90% as singletons. Their specific antigens are unknown. Stated time point: week 5, during vaccination. Topical imiquimod was applied with each vaccine dose, which held 300 ug of mutant IDH1 20-mer peptide. The specimen was PBMCs, collected from a glioma patient whose treatment included an IDH1 peptide vaccine. All receptors come from a man aged 35 to 55 with glioma.

The V gene is TRBV19, the J gene TRBJ2-2; 8 bases are a match to TRBD1. The germline CDR1 and CDR2 sequences are LNHDA and SQIVND (reference sequence). The CDR3 length is 14 residues. The V and J ends lost 6 bases and 7 bases, in that order; junction bases with no gene match: 7. CDR3 in amino acids: CASSDRGGIGELFF. The CDR3 coding sequence is TGTGCCAGTAGCGACAGGGGAGGAATCGGGGAGCTGTTTTTT.

The chain combines TRBV7-2 with TRBJ2-3; TRBD2 agrees at 8 bases. J gave up 5 bases and V 5 bases, and 6 bases lay outside the gene matches. Per the germline V gene, CDR1 is SGHTA and CDR2 is FQGNSA. The CDR3 extends over 14 amino acids. CDR3 sequence (DNA): TGTGCCAGCAGCAGGGGACTAGGTAAAGATACGCAGTATTTT. It is translated as CASSRGLGKDTQYF.

This chain uses TRBV5-5 with TRBJ1-3; 11 bases align to TRBD1. CDR3 length: 14 amino acids. Germline V gene data show CDR1 as SGHKS and CDR2 as YYEKEE (reference sequence). The V and J ends lost 2 bases and 7 bases, in that order; junction bases with no gene match: 2. The CDR3 here is CASSFGTGGNTIYF. The CDR3 DNA reads TGTGCCAGCAGCTTCGGGACAGGGGGTAACACCATATATTTT. Complete variable domain (other parts from reference TRBV5-5 and TRBJ1-3): DAGVTQSPTHLIKTRGQQVTLRCSPISGHKSVSWYQQVLGQGPQFIFQYYEKEERGRGNFPDRFSARQFPNYSSELNVNALLLGDSALYLCASSFGTGGNTIYFGEGSWLTVV.

The gene calls are TRBV5-1 and TRBJ1-2; no definite D call. There are 13 residues in the CDR3. Per germline, CDR1 SGHRS and CDR2 YFSETQ. V shed 2 bases and J shed 3 bases, with 8 bases lying between them. The CDR3 DNA follows: TGCGCCAGCAGCTTAACCCTGGACTATGGCTACACCTTC. It is translated as CASSLTLDYGYTF.

The chain uses TRBV5-1 and TRBJ1-2; possible D gene TRBD1, 5 bases. The ends were cut back, 4 bases at V and 4 bases at J, with 8 bases in the middle. Germline V CDR1 and CDR2: SGHRS, YFSETQ. The CDR3 consists of 12 residues. The CDR3 DNA reads TGCGCCAGCAGCCCCCAGGGCTATGGCTACACCTTC. It specifies CASSPQGYGYTF.

This chain joins TRBV21-1 and TRBJ2-7; the table gives TRBD2 as D, unverified against the DNA. TRBV21-1 is listed as a pseudogene. The CDR3 runs to 15 residues. The CDR3 sequence: CASSKSSQSSYEQYF. CDR3 in DNA: TGTGCCAGCAGCAAGAGCTCTCAAAGCTCCTACGAGCAGTACTTC.

The V gene is TRBV9, the J gene TRBJ2-1, with 11 bases aligning to TRBD2. The CDR3 loop spans 16 amino acids. The V gene end was trimmed by 2 bases and the J gene end by 2 bases; junction bases not matched to a gene: 3. Germline lookup yields CDR1 SGDLS and CDR2 YYNGEE. The CDR3 loop is CASSVVSGRAYNEQFF. The CDR3 DNA reads TGTGCCAGCAGCGTCGTTAGCGGGAGGGCCTACAATGAGCAGTTCTTC.

The chain links TRBV4-1 to TRBJ2-4; perhaps TRBD1 as D (5 bases). The germline V gene has CDR1 MGHRA and CDR2 YSYEKL. The CDR3 is made up of 16 amino acids. V lost 5 bases and J lost 0, with 14 bases in between. The CDR3 is CASSSRDSIAKNIQYF. DNA of the CDR3: TGCGCCAGCAGCTCACGCGACAGCATAGCCAAAAACATTCAGTACTTC.

The CDR3 DNA sequence: TGTGCTAGTGGTCCCCGTTCAGATACGCAGTATTTT. It codes for CASGPRSDTQYF. The rearrangement uses TRBV12-5 and TRBJ2-3; unclear D gene. Germline CDR1 and CDR2: LGHNT and FRNRAP. V lost 5 bases, J lost 4 bases, and 7 bases lay in between. This CDR3 has 12 amino acids.

In this sample, this clone turned up once. The chain combines TRBV19 with TRBJ1-1; D is perhaps TRBD1 (6 bases). There are 13 residues in the CDR3. V gave up 7 bases and J gave up 4 bases, with 13 bases separating them. CDR1 is LNHDA and CDR2 is SQIVND in the germline V gene (reference sequence). The chain's CDR3 is CASKWRGGTEAFF. CDR3 nucleotides: TGTGCCAGTAAGTGGAGGGGGGGCACTGAAGCTTTCTTT.

The chain employs TRBV5-6 and TRBJ2-5; no clear D. The ends were cut back, 0 bases at V and 2 bases at J, with 8 bases in the middle. Germline CDR1 is SGHDT and CDR2 is YYEEEE. CDR3 length: 14 residues. The CDR3 sequence: CASSLGARQETQYF. The CDR3 region has the DNA TGTGCCAGCAGCTTGGGGGCCCGGCAAGAGACCCAGTACTTC.

This chain uses TRBV19 with TRBJ2-6; 7 bases are shared with TRBD2. CDR1 is LNHDA, CDR2 SQIVND, per germline (reference sequence). The CDR3 is made up of 15 amino acids. V lost 8 bases and J lost 4; bases outside the gene matches: 8. The CDR3 is CASFHRAGGANVLTF. The CDR3 nucleotides read TGTGCCAGTTTCCACAGAGCGGGGGGGGCCAACGTCCTGACTTTC. Complete variable domain (other parts from reference TRBV19 and TRBJ2-6): DGGITQSPKYLFRKEGQNVTLSCEQNLNHDAMYWYRQDPGQGLRLIYYSQIVNDFQKGDIAEGYSVSREKKESFPLTVTSAQKNPTAFYLCASFHRAGGANVLTFGAGSRLTVL.

The rearrangement uses TRBV19 and TRBJ2-1; TRBD2 agrees at 7 bases. Germline V lookup: CDR1 LNHDA, CDR2 SQIVND (reference sequence). This CDR3 spans 14 amino acids. The trim removed 9 bases at V and 2 bases at J, leaving 7 bases unmatched. CDR3 nucleotide sequence: TGTGCCAGCGGGGGGTTCGGGCCCTACAATGAGCAGTTCTTC. This gives the protein CASGGFGPYNEQFF.

This chain uses TRBV7-9 with TRBJ2-7, with 10 positions matching TRBD1. The CDR3 loop spans 19 amino acids. V gave up 0 bases and J gave up 6 bases; unmatched junction bases: 17. Germline values: CDR1 SEHNR, CDR2 FQNEAQ (reference sequence). CDR3 residues: CASSLAVMILGQGSGEQYF. CDR3 DNA sequence: TGTGCCAGCAGCTTAGCGGTAATGATCTTGGGACAGGGGTCGGGCGAGCAGTACTTC.

V gene TRBV4-3 combines with J gene TRBJ2-3, with 8 bases matching TRBD2. J gave up 1 base and V 0 bases, and 6 bases lay outside the gene matches. The germline V gene encodes CDR1 LGHNA and CDR2 YSLEER. There are 17 residues in the CDR3. CDR3 residues: CASSQEFKAGGTDTQYF. The CDR3 DNA is TGCGCCAGCAGCCAAGAATTCAAAGCGGGAGGCACAGATACGCAGTATTTT.

The chain combines TRBV7-2 with TRBJ1-2, with a tentative D call TRBD1 (5 bases). There are 14 residues in the CDR3. With 2 bases removed from V and 6 bases from J, the gap between germline ends came to 13 bases. CDR1 is SGHTA and CDR2 is FQGNSA in the germline V gene. This CDR3 is CASSLTGAGDGYTF. DNA for the CDR3: TGTGCCAGCAGCTTAACCGGGGCGGGCGATGGCTACACCTTC.

This clone has only a few counts. The V call is TRBV21-1, the J call TRBJ1-5; the table's D call TRBD1 went unverified against the DNA. TRBV21-1 is annotated as a pseudogene. The CDR3 extends over 15 amino acids. The CDR3 DNA sequence: TGTGCCAGCAGCAGACGCCGACAAAACAATCAGCCCCAGCATTTT. Translation: CASSRRRQNNQPQHF.

This clone was observed a few times. V and J are TRBV5-1 and TRBJ2-1; TRBD2 aligns across 13 bases. The CDR3 is made up of 15 amino acids. CDR1 is SGHRS, CDR2 YFSETQ, per germline. V trimming: 5 bases; J trimming: 9 bases; junction bases outside the gene matches: 8. For the CDR3, the DNA is TGCGCCAGCAGTTCACTAGCGGGAGGGGATGGTGAGCAGTTCTTC. This gives the protein CASSSLAGGDGEQFF.

The chain uses TRBV7-2 and TRBJ1-5, with D maybe TRBD1 (5 bases). V shed 0 bases and J shed 9 bases, with 18 bases lying between them. Germline assignment: CDR1 SGHTA and CDR2 FQGNSA. The CDR3 covers 16 residues. DNA of the CDR3: TGTGCCAGCAGCTTAGCCCCAGTGGGGGAGGATTGGCCCCAGCATTTT. Protein product: CASSLAPVGEDWPQHF.

This chain links TRBV6-1 with TRBJ2-1, with D possibly matching TRBD2 (5 bases). Trimming shortened V by 7 bases and J by 9 bases, and 16 bases separated the two germline ends. CDR1 is MNHNS and CDR2 is SASEGT in the germline V gene. This CDR3 region has 13 residues. CDR3 region: CASIDYSIGEQFF. The DNA of the CDR3 is TGTGCCAGCATTGACTATAGTATTGGTGAGCAGTTCTTC.

The rearrangement uses TRBV19 and TRBJ1-5, with D perhaps matching TRBD1 (5 bases). V was clipped by 10 bases and J by 3 bases, with 19 bases between them. This CDR3 spans 15 amino acids. Per germline, CDR1 LNHDA and CDR2 SQIVND (reference sequence). The CDR3 nucleotides are TGTGCCACCAAACTCATAGGACAAATCAATCAGCCCCAGCATTTT. Amino acids: CATKLIGQINQPQHF.

This chain's CDR3 is CASSEVASGHYNEQFF. As DNA, the CDR3 is TGTGCCAGTAGTGAGGTGGCTAGCGGGCATTACAATGAGCAGTTCTTC. This chain links TRBV19 with TRBJ2-1; 8 bases agree with TRBD2. Trimming at V came to 5 bases and at J to 4 bases, leaving 10 bases not matched to a gene. Germline V gene data show CDR1 as LNHDA and CDR2 as SQIVND (reference sequence). CDR3 size: 16 residues.

The chain recombines TRBV7-6 with TRBJ2-7, with 9 bases aligning to TRBD2. The ends lost 5 bases at V and 1 base at J; junction bases unmatched: 15. The CDR3 extends over 18 amino acids. Germline CDR1 and CDR2: SGHVS and FNYEAQ. CDR3 coding DNA: TGTGCCAGCAGCCCACAGGGAGGAGGAGCGGGAGGTTCCTACGAGCAGTACTTC. Its protein is CASSPQGGGAGGSYEQYF.

The chain recombines TRBV18 with TRBJ1-5; 10 bases are a match to TRBD1. Looked up from germline, CDR1 is KGHSH and CDR2 is LQKENI. Germline trimming cut 4 bases from V and 7 bases from J; bases unmatched to any gene: 10. The CDR3 length is 16 residues. As DNA, the CDR3 is TGTGCCAGCTCACTAACGGGACAGGGGAGCGAGCAGCCCCAGCATTTT. The encoded protein is CASSLTGQGSEQPQHF.

The chain has TRBV5-6 and TRBJ2-5, with D hard to call. Germline V gene sequence: CDR1 SGHDT, CDR2 YYEEEE. The CDR3 is 11 residues long. Trimming removed 2 bases from V and 4 bases from J, with 3 bases in between. DNA of the CDR3: TGTGCCAGCAGCTTCCGAGAGACCCAGTACTTC. Encoded protein: CASSFRETQYF.

This clone was counted a single time. The chain recombines TRBV4-2 with TRBJ2-7; TRBD2 agrees at 9 bases. CDR3 length equals 17 residues. J was trimmed by 5 bases and V by 0 bases; bases with no gene match: 11. Germline CDR1 LGHNA, CDR2 YNFKEQ. The CDR3, as DNA: TGTGCCAGCAGCCAAGACCCGGGGACCGCGGGAGGGAACGAGCAGTACTTC. Translation gives CASSQDPGTAGGNEQYF.

This clone was detected once. J is TRBJ1-2 and V is TRBV2; D is uncertain. This CDR3 is 12 amino acids long. Germline V gene data show CDR1 as SNHLY and CDR2 as FYNNEI. Deletions cut 5 bases from V and 7 bases from J, with 11 bases between. The CDR3 loop reads CASSYSPSGYTF. DNA of the CDR3: TGTGCCAGCAGTTACAGCCCCAGTGGCTACACCTTC. Full variable domain (outside the CDR3, taken from reference TRBV2 and TRBJ1-2): EPEVTQTPSHQVTQMGQEVILRCVPISNHLYFYWYRQILGQKVEFLVSFYNNEISEKSEIFDDQFSVERPDGSNFTLKIRSTKLEDSAMYFCASSYSPSGYTFGSGTRLTVV.

This sequence joins TRBV7-3 and TRBJ1-3; 8 nucleotides align to TRBD1. Trimming removed 4 bases from V and 10 bases from J; junction bases left unmatched: 6. Germline CDR1 is SGHTA and CDR2 is FQGTGA. This CDR3 has 13 residues. The CDR3 DNA reads TGTGCCAGCAGCTCCGGGACAGGTTCGACCATATATTTT. Translation: CASSSGTGSTIYF.